The clone carrying this T cell receptor beta chain showed up just a few times. The record originates from a study of graft-versus-host responses after intestinal transplantation. Germline V lookup: CDR1 LNHNV, CDR2 YYDKDF (reference sequence). The CDR3 runs 14 residues. V lost 0 bases to trimming and J lost 7 bases, with 12 bases between them. Generated by immunoSEQ multiplex PCR, the TCRdb table keeps only in-frame clones and is missing some. The table lists 8,500 to 11,000 clones, roughly 34% of them singletons, with about 13% in the top ten. Irradiated, violet-dye-labeled stimulator cells, some 200,000 in number, were plated with some 200,000 CFSE-labeled responder cells.

The source of this sequence is a human patient who received an intestinal transplant. This sequence joins TRBV15 and TRBJ1-1, with D uncertain. The source material was alloreactive CD8+ T cells from a mixed lymphocyte reaction culture, sampled before intestinal transplant. Indicated subset: CFSE-low proliferating T cells sorted from roughly 6-day pre-transplant mixed lymphocyte reaction (GvH or HvG direction). As DNA, the CDR3 is TGTGCCACCAGCAGAGAGACGGAGTACGATGAAGCTTTCTTT. This encodes CATSRETEYDEAFF.